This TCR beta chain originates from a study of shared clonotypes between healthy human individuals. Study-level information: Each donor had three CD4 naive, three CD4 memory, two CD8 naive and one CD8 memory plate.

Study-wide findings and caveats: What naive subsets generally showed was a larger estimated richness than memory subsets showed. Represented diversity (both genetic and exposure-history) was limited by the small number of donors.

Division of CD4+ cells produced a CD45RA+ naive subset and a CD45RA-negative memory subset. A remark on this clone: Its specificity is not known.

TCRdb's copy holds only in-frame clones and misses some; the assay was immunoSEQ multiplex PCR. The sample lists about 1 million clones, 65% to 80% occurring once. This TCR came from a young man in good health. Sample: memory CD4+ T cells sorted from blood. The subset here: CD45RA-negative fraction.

CDR3 DNA sequence: TGCGCCAGCAGCTTGAATTTAGGTCAGGGCACTGAAGCTTTCTTT. Translating it yields CASSLNLGQGTEAFF. The V call is TRBV5-1, the J call TRBJ1-1; a weak D match, TRBD1 (5 bases). V lost 1 base and J 4 bases, leaving 14 bases between the germline ends. Germline CDR1 is SGHRS and CDR2 is YFSETQ. This CDR3 is built from 15 residues.